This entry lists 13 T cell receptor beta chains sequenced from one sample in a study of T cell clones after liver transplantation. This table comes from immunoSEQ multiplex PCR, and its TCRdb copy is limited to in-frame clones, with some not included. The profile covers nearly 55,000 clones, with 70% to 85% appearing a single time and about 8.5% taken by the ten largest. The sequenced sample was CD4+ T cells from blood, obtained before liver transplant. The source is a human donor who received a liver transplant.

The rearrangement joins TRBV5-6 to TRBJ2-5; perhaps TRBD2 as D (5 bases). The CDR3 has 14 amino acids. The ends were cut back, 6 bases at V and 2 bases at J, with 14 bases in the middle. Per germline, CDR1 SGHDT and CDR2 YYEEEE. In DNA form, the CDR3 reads TGTGCCAGCACCCGAGCGGAGAAGCAAGAGACCCAGTACTTC. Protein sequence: CASTRAEKQETQYF.

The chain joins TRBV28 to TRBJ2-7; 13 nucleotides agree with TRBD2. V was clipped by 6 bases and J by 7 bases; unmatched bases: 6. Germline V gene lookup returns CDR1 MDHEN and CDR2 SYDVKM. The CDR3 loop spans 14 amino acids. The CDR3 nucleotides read TGTGCCAGCAGAAGAGGACTAGCGGGAGCAGAGCAGTACTTC. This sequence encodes CASRRGLAGAEQYF. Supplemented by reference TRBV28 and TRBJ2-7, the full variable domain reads DVKVTQSSRYLVKRTGEKVFLECVQDMDHENMFWYRQDPGLGLRLIYFSYDVKMKEKGDIPEGYSVSREKKERFSLILESASTNQTSMYLCASRRGLAGAEQYFGPGTRLTVT.

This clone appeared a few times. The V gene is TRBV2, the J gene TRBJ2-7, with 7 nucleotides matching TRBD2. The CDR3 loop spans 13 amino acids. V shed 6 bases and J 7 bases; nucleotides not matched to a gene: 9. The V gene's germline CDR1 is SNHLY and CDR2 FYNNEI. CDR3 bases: TGTGCCAGCAGGCCCTCACAGCGGGGAGAGCAGTACTTC. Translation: CASRPSQRGEQYF.

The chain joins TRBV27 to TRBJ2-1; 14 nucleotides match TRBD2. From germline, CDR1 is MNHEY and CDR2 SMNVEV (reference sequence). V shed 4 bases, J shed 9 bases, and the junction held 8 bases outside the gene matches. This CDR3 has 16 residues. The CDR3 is CASSSRLAGGPGEQFF. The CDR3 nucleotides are TGTGCCAGCAGTTCCCGACTAGCGGGAGGGCCAGGTGAGCAGTTCTTC.

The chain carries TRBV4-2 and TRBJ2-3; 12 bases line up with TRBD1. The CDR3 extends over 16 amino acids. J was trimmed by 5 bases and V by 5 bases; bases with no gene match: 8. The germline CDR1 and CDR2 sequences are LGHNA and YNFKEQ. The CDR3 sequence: CASSLPGQGAQDTQYF. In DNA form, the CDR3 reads TGTGCCAGCAGCTTACCGGGACAGGGGGCTCAAGATACGCAGTATTTT.

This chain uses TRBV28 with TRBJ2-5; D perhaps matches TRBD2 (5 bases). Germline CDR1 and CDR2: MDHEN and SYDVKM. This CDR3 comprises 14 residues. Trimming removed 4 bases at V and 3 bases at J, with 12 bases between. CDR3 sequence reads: CASSSPDGKETQYF. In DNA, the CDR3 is TGTGCCAGCAGTTCCCCGGACGGGAAAGAGACCCAGTACTTC.

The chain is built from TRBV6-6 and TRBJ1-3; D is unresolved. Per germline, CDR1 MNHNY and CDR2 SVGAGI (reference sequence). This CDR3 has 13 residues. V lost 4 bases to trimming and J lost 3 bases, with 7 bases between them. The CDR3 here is CASSFGSGNTIYF. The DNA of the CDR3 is TGTGCCAGCAGTTTCGGGAGTGGAAACACCATATATTTT.

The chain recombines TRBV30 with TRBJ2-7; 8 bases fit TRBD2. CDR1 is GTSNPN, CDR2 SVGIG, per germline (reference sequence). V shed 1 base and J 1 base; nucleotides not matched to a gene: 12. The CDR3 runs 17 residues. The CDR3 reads CAWSGFGRARGSYEQYF. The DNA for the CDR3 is TGTGCCTGGAGTGGGTTCGGGAGGGCCAGGGGATCCTACGAGCAGTACTTC.

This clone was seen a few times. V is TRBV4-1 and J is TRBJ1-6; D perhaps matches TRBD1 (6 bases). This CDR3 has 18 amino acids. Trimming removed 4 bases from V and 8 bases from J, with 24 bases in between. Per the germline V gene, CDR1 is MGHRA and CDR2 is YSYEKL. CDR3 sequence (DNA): TGCGCCAGCAGCCCCCAACGAAAAACAGGGACGGTTGATTCACCCCTCCACTTT. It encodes CASSPQRKTGTVDSPLHF.

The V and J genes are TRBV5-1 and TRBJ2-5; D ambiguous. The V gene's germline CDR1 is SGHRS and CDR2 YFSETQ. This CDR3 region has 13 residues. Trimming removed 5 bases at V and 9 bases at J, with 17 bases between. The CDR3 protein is CASREPAVMSQYF. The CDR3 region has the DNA TGCGCCAGCAGGGAGCCCGCAGTCATGTCCCAGTACTTC.

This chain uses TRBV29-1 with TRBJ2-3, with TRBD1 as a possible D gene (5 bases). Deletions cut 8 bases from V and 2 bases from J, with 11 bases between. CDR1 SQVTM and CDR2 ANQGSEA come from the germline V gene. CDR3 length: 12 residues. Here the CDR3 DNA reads TGCAGCACAGGACAAAACACAGATACGCAGTATTTT. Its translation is CSTGQNTDTQYF.

CDR3 sequence reads: CASSWVFSGANVLTF. CDR3 coding DNA: TGTGCCAGCAGCTGGGTCTTCTCTGGGGCCAACGTCCTGACTTTC. The V gene is TRBV11-2, the J gene TRBJ2-6, with unresolved D. The V gene's germline CDR1 is SGHAT and CDR2 FQNNGV. V was trimmed by 4 bases and J by 0 bases, leaving 7 bases between them. This CDR3 comprises 15 residues.

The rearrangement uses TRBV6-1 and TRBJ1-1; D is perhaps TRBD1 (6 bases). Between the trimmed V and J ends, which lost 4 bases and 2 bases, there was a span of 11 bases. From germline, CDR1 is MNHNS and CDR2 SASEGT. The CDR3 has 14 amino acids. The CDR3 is CASSAGGGNTEAFF. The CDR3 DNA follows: TGTGCCAGCAGTGCTGGTGGGGGCAACACTGAAGCTTTCTTT.